This T cell receptor (beta chain) originates from a study of blood T cell repertoires in COVID-19. Study information: The cDNA or gDNA used as material had been derived from T cells, B-cell-depleted T cells, or PBMCs.

CDR1 and CDR2 from the germline V gene are SGDLS and YYNGEE. CDR3 length equals 14 residues. V was pared by 7 bases and J by 2 bases, with 6 bases of the junction left unmatched. Clones were read by immunoSEQ multiplex PCR, and TCRdb kept only the in-frame ones, dropping some. The profile covers about 430,000 clones, with roughly 89% appearing a single time and 0.8% to 1% taken by the ten largest. This clone appeared once. This rearrangement joins TRBV9 to TRBJ2-3, with TRBD2 matching over 8 bases. Sequenced sample: peripheral blood. The clonotype was recovered from a man younger than 30 with COVID-19, enrolled during active disease. The CDR3 here is CASGVGRVTDTQYF. CDR3 bases: TGTGCCAGCGGAGTCGGGAGGGTCACAGATACGCAGTATTTT.